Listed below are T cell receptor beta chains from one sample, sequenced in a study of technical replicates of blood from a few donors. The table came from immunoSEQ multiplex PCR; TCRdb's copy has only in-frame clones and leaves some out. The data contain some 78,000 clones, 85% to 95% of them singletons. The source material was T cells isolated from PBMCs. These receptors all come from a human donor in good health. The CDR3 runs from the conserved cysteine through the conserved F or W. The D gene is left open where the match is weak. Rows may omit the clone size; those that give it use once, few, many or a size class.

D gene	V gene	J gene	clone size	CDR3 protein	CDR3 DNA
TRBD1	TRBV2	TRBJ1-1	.	CASNRDRENTEAFF	TGTGCCAGCAACCGGGACAGGGAGAACACTGAAGCTTTCTTT
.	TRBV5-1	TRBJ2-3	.	CASSGGGTTDTQYF	TGCGCCAGCAGCGGAGGGGGCACGACAGATACGCAGTATTTT
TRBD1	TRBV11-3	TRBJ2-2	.	CASSFWDSQNTGELFF	TGTGCCAGCAGCTTTTGGGACAGCCAGAACACCGGGGAGCTGTTTTTT
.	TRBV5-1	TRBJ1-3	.	CASSLDPTGSGNTIYF	TGCGCCAGCAGCTTGGATCCCACAGGCTCTGGAAACACCATATATTTT
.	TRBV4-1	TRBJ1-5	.	CASSQDQEGSNQPQHF	TGCGCCAGCAGCCAAGATCAGGAGGGTAGCAATCAGCCCCAGCATTTT
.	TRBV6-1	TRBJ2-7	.	CASSETPYEQYF	TGTGCCAGCAGTGAGACTCCCTACGAGCAGTACTTC
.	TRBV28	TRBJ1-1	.	CASSFPQLNTEAFF	TGTGCCAGCAGTTTCCCACAGTTGAACACTGAAGCTTTCTTT
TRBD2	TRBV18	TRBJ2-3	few	CASSPKAPAGAVIDTQYF	TGTGCCAGCTCACCGAAAGCCCCAGCGGGAGCTGTAATAGATACGCAGTATTTT
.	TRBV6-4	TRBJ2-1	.	CASSSRLESSYNEQFF	TGTGCCAGCAGTTCCCGACTTGAAAGCTCCTACAATGAGCAGTTCTTC
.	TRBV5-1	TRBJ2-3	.	CASGEDTQYF	TGCGCCAGCGGGGAGGATACGCAGTATTTT
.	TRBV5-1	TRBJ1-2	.	CASSLFGARARYGYTF	TGCGCCAGCAGCTTGTTTGGGGCCAGGGCCCGATATGGCTACACCTTC
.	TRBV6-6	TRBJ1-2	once	CASRTILEGYTF	TGTGCCAGCAGGACAATCCTTGAAGGCTACACCTTC
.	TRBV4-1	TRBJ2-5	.	CASSLGVVETQYF	TGCGCCAGCAGCCTAGGAGTAGTAGAGACCCAGTACTTC
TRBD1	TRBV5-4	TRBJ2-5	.	CASSLRQGEETQYF	TGTGCCAGCAGCTTGCGACAGGGAGAAGAGACCCAGTACTTC
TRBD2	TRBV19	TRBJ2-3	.	CASAPPSGELSTDTQYF	TGTGCCAGTGCCCCTCCTAGCGGGGAGCTTAGCACAGATACGCAGTATTTT
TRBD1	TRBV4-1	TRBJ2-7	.	CASSAGTGGPYF	TGCGCCAGCAGCGCCGGGACAGGGGGCCCGTACTTC
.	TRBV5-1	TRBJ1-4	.	CASGVSTNEKLFF	TGCGCCAGCGGAGTTTCAACTAATGAAAAACTGTTTTTT
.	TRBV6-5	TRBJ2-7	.	CASSYGRGTVYEQYF	TGTGCCAGCAGTTACGGAAGGGGGACGGTATACGAGCAGTACTTC
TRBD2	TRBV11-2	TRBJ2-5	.	CASSFTLLGGVGETQYF	TGTGCCAGCAGCTTCACTCTCCTCGGGGGGGTGGGGGAGACCCAGTACTTC
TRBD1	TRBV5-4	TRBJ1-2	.	CASSLPGQGEAGYTF	TGTGCCAGCAGCTTGCCCGGACAGGGGGAGGCTGGCTACACCTTC
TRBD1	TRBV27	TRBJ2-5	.	CASSLDRDRETQYF	TGTGCCAGCAGCCTAGACAGGGATAGGGAGACCCAGTACTTC
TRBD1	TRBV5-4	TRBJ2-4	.	CASSGDRLIAKNIQYF	TGTGCCAGCAGCGGGGACAGATTGATAGCCAAAAACATTCAGTACTTC
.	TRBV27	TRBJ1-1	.	CASRPPGGEAFF	TGTGCCAGCAGGCCCCCGGGCGGGGAAGCTTTCTTT
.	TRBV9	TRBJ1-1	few	CASSVVSSLEAFF	TGTGCCAGCAGCGTAGTAAGTAGTCTTGAAGCTTTCTTT
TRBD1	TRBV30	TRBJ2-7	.	CAWEPGQRFPYEQYF	TGTGCCTGGGAACCGGGACAGCGTTTTCCCTACGAGCAGTACTTC
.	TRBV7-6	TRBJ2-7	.	CASSLVQGDYEQYF	TGTGCCAGCAGCTTGGTTCAAGGGGACTACGAGCAGTACTTC
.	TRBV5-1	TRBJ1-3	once	CASSLGALGGAGNTIYF	TGCGCCAGCAGCTTGGGGGCCCTAGGGGGAGCTGGAAACACCATATATTTT
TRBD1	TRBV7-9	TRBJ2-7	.	CASSPRTGSYEQYF	TGTGCCAGCAGCCCGAGGACAGGAAGCTACGAGCAGTACTTC
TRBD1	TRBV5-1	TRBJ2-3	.	CASSPGQGGTDTQYF	TGCGCCAGCAGCCCGGGACAGGGCGGGACAGATACGCAGTATTTT
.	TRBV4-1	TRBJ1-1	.	CASSQDNTYTEAFF	TGCGCCAGCAGCCAAGATAACACGTACACTGAAGCTTTCTTT
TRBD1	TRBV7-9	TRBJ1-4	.	CASSRRQGNEKLFF	TGTGCCAGCAGCCGCCGACAGGGTAATGAAAAACTGTTTTTT
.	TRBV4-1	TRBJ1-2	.	CASTSGRLSTPNYGYTF	TGCGCCAGCACCTCAGGGAGGTTGTCTACCCCCAACTATGGCTACACCTTC
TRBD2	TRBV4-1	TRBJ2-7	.	CASSQRLAVGSYEQYF	TGCGCCAGCAGCCAAAGACTAGCCGTAGGATCCTACGAGCAGTACTTC
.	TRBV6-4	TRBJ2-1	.	CASSDVFGRRYNEQFF	TGTGCCAGCAGTGACGTTTTCGGAAGGCGGTACAATGAGCAGTTCTTC
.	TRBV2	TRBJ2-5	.	CATGGYQETQYF	TGTGCCACCGGCGGCTACCAAGAGACCCAGTACTTC
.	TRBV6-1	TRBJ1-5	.	CASSWGQGRNQPQHF	TGTGCCAGCAGTTGGGGGCAGGGAAGGAATCAGCCCCAGCATTTT
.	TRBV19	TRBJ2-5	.	CASSDRDSPQETQYF	TGTGCCAGTAGTGACCGGGACTCACCCCAAGAGACCCAGTACTTC
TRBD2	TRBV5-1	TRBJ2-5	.	CASSFGGLAGGGQETQYF	TGCGCCAGCAGCTTCGGGGGACTAGCGGGAGGGGGGCAAGAGACCCAGTACTTC
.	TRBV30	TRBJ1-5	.	CAWSMGAVQPQHF	TGTGCCTGGAGTATGGGGGCGGTTCAGCCCCAGCATTTT
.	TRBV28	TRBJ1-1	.	CASSLYGVADTEAFF	TGTGCCAGCAGCCTTTATGGGGTAGCGGACACTGAAGCTTTCTTT
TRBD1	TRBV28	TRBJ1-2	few	CATDRELYGYTF	TGTGCCACAGACAGGGAACTCTATGGCTACACCTTC